The rows below give T cell receptor beta chains drawn from one sample of a study of shared clonotypes between healthy human individuals. Produced via immunoSEQ multiplex PCR; TCRdb's table is partial and in-frame only. The sample records hundreds of thousands of clones, almost 97% being singletons. The specimen sequenced was naive CD4+ T cells sorted from blood. These receptor sequences come from a woman in her twenties or thirties in good health. Each CDR3 is given without its conserved first and last residue.

V gene	J gene	CDR3 protein
TRBV5-1	TRBJ2-7	ASSLGSPWAEDEQY
TRBV29-1	TRBJ2-3	SAASVRGHSSTDTQY
TRBV7-2	TRBJ2-7	ASNGQGAIRAYEQY
TRBV28	TRBJ1-4	ASNSIVGGREKLF
TRBV19	TRBJ1-5	ASSNTEYSNQPQH
TRBV28	TRBJ2-5	ASRPTSGSGETQY
TRBV28	TRBJ2-1	ASSLTGAGGQFEQF
TRBV19	TRBJ1-2	ASTTDRVDYGYT
TRBV19	TRBJ2-7	ASSIAGQALYEQY
TRBV5-4	TRBJ1-1	ASSSGLVGYTEAF
TRBV19	TRBJ1-6	ASSIDRENSPLH
TRBV2	TRBJ1-3	ASRGNGQGNTIY
TRBV5-1	TRBJ2-5	ASSLQGTGQETQY
TRBV6-6	TRBJ2-7	ASSYDQQIPYEQY
TRBV2	TRBJ2-2	ATGTDFTGELF
TRBV28	TRBJ1-1	ASSFRNTEAF
TRBV7-9	TRBJ1-5	ASSSQGAFQPQH
TRBV10-2	TRBJ2-1	ASKSGRASSSEQF
TRBV6-6	TRBJ2-7	ASSTSESSYEQY
TRBV6-6	TRBJ1-2	ASSVRTVFLGYT
TRBV9	TRBJ2-7	ASSVAWNPAGEGSYEQY
TRBV7-2	NA	ASRTGGGPYEQY
TRBV7-2	TRBJ2-3	ASSPGGTDTQY
TRBV6-1	TRBJ1-5	ASSGPGFSNTLGNQPQH
TRBV10-1	TRBJ2-7	ASSELAGDEQY
TRBV28	TRBJ1-5	ASSLDRNQPQH
TRBV6-1	TRBJ2-7	ASSARGTSGREYEQY
TRBV19	TRBJ2-3	ASSMRGRTDTQY
TRBV5-4	TRBJ2-5	ASSQGLRQEETQY
TRBV2	TRBJ1-2	ASSPTVYGYT
TRBV7-6	TRBJ1-5	ASSLGVPEGENQPQH
TRBV5-5	TRBJ2-1	ASSLVGRSNEQF
TRBV10-3	TRBJ2-1	ATGDRGEQF
TRBV7-9	TRBJ1-1	ASSLEGNTEAF
TRBV18	TRBJ2-1	ASSPPGARATSSEQF
TRBV18	TRBJ2-1	ASSPSPPGAYEQF
TRBV6-5	TRBJ2-5	ASSYSLGETQY
TRBV5-1	TRBJ2-3	ASSLGVRAGVLDTQY
TRBV19	TRBJ1-5	ASSVQNRVDQPQH
TRBV11-3	TRBJ1-1	ASSLERLMNTEAF
TRBV28	TRBJ2-5	ASSTLDFAGGTKTQY
TRBV28	TRBJ1-4	ASSPYTGGEKLF
TRBV10-3	TRBJ2-1	AVSTEPRNNEQF
TRBV27	TRBJ1-4	ASSLRVLGATNEKLF
TRBV19	TRBJ1-1	ASSIAQGLRTEAF
TRBV19	TRBJ2-4	ASSTFLGRRKNIQY
TRBV7-2	NA	ASSLVRDHSYEQY
TRBV28	TRBJ2-7	ASSGPGTVYEQY
TRBV10-2	TRBJ2-7	ASSEHTFSYEQY